One sample yielded the 19 T cell receptor beta chains listed below, sequenced in a study. TCRdb redid the calling of the RT-PCR reads with MiXCR, one entry per CDR3 protein. The data contain about 700,000 distinct CDR3 sequences, around 14% of them seen just once; the ten biggest clones take up just over 3.5%. Sequencing was done on a sample of memory CD4+ T cells from blood. The receptors stem from a female donor in good health, serving as a healthy control.

In this sample, this clonotype turned up many times. The V gene is TRBV29-1, the J gene TRBJ2-5; D not resolved. In germline, CDR1 is SQVTM, CDR2 ANQGSEA. Between the trimmed V and J ends, which lost 4 bases and 2 bases, there was a span of 8 bases. CDR3 length equals 12 residues. The CDR3 spells CSVGRLQETQYF. The CDR3 coding sequence is TGCAGCGTTGGACGGCTGCAAGAGACCCAGTACTTC.

This clonotype was seen only a few times. V is TRBV6-2 or TRBV6-3 and J is TRBJ2-7, with 8 bases matching TRBD2. The junction had 9 bases not matched to a gene; V was cut back by 10 bases and J by 7 bases. This CDR3 is built from 12 residues. CDR1 and CDR2 from the germline V gene are MNHEY and SVGEGT. This CDR3 reads CAIQAGAREQYF. The CDR3 bases are TGTGCCATCCAAGCGGGAGCGCGGGAGCAGTACTTC.

The rearrangement joins TRBV27 to TRBJ2-1; TRBD2 aligns across 8 bases. The CDR3 is 17 residues long. Germline V gene data show CDR1 as MNHEY and CDR2 as SMNVEV (reference sequence). V lost 2 bases to trimming and J lost 4 bases; unmatched junction nucleotides: 10. The CDR3 reads CASSLLLAGGWYNEQFF. CDR3 sequence (DNA): TGTGCCAGCAGTTTACTGCTAGCGGGCGGTTGGTACAATGAGCAGTTCTTC.

This chain uses TRBV29-1 with TRBJ1-3, with D unclear. The germline V and J ends were trimmed by 2 bases and 0 bases, with 8 bases remaining between them. The CDR3 has 14 residues. Looked up from germline, CDR1 is SQVTM and CDR2 is ANQGSEA. The CDR3, as DNA: TGCAGCGTTGAACACCGCAGCTCTGGAAACACCATATATTTT. It yields the protein CSVEHRSSGNTIYF.

The chain recombines TRBV12-5 with TRBJ1-5; D is perhaps TRBD1 (5 bases). The CDR3 is 15 residues long. Germline V lookup: CDR1 LGHNT, CDR2 FRNRAP. Trimming stripped 0 bases from V and 3 bases from J, with 9 bases between. The CDR3 spells CASGLVGGANQPQHF. The DNA of the CDR3 is TGTGCTAGTGGTTTGGTTGGCGGGGCCAATCAGCCCCAGCATTTT. Full variable domain (remainder filled in from reference TRBV12-5 and TRBJ1-5): DARVTQTPRHKVTEMGQEVTMRCQPILGHNTVFWYRQTMMQGLELLAYFRNRAPLDDSGMPKDRFSAEMPDATLATLKIQPSEPRDSAVYFCASGLVGGANQPQHFGDGTRLSIL.

The rearrangement links TRBV6-2 or TRBV6-3 to TRBJ2-2; no firm D call. Germline CDR1 reads MNHEY; CDR2 reads SVGEGT. The length of the CDR3 is 20 residues. V was trimmed by 2 bases and J by 6 bases, leaving 28 bases between them. The CDR3 protein is CASSYPLATPGSIFSGELFF. The DNA of the CDR3 is TGTGCCAGCAGTTACCCCCTCGCAACCCCGGGTTCCATTTTCTCCGGGGAGCTGTTTTTT.

The chain combines TRBV11-2 with TRBJ1-2; 8 bases agree with TRBD1. The junction had 10 bases not matched to a gene; V was cut back by 5 bases and J by 8 bases. This CDR3 region has 14 residues. Germline V lookup: CDR1 SGHAT, CDR2 FQNNGV. The CDR3 nucleotides are TGTGCCAGCAGCAGGGACAGGACTATGGGGGGCTACACCTTC. It specifies CASSRDRTMGGYTF.

The J gene is TRBJ1-6, the V gene TRBV11-2; D remains ambiguous. V lost 1 base and J 6 bases, leaving 7 bases between the germline ends. Germline V gene lookup returns CDR1 SGHAT and CDR2 FQNNGV. The CDR3 loop spans 14 amino acids. The CDR3 nucleotides are TGTGCCAGCAGCTTAGCAGGCCCTAATTCACCCCTCCACTTT. Amino acids: CASSLAGPNSPLHF.

The V and J genes are TRBV18 and TRBJ2-1; possible D gene TRBD2, 5 bases. In germline, CDR1 is KGHSH, CDR2 LQKENI. The V end lost 1 base, the J end lost 6 bases, and 16 bases lay between the germline ends. The CDR3 is 16 amino acids. CDR3 in amino acids: CASSPLSRGGINEQFF. As DNA, the CDR3 is TGTGCCAGCTCACCACTAAGCCGGGGTGGGATCAATGAGCAGTTCTTC.

This rearrangement joins TRBV20-1 to TRBJ2-3; 7 bases align to TRBD2. This CDR3 has 11 residues. J lost 4 bases, V lost 7 bases, and 2 bases had no gene match. Germline V gives CDR1 DFQATT, CDR2 SNEGSKA (reference sequence). The CDR3 here is CSGGRADTQYF. The DNA of the CDR3 is TGCAGTGGGGGGAGGGCAGATACGCAGTATTTT.

This clonotype has ten or more counts. The V gene is TRBV10-3, the J gene TRBJ1-4, with D maybe TRBD1 (6 bases). The CDR3 spans 12 residues. Trimming stripped 6 bases from V and 13 bases from J, with 15 bases between. Germline assignment: CDR1 ENHRY and CDR2 SYGVKD. The CDR3 sequence: CAIRNPQGPLFF. The CDR3 DNA is TGTGCCATCAGAAACCCCCAGGGGCCACTGTTTTTT.

This clonotype turned up a few times. J is TRBJ1-2 and V is TRBV20-1; D not resolved. The CDR3 has 13 residues. Deletions cut 3 bases from V and 6 bases from J, with 14 bases between. Germline assignment: CDR1 DFQATT and CDR2 SNEGSKA (reference sequence). The CDR3 DNA reads as TGCAGTGCTAGGGATCCGGGCCCTGATGGCTACACCTTC. Its protein product is CSARDPGPDGYTF.

This clonotype was seen a few times. This chain links TRBV6-2 or TRBV6-3 with TRBJ2-2; weak D call: TRBD2 (6 bases). Trimming removed 5 bases at V and 14 bases at J, with 21 bases between. In germline, CDR1 is MNHEY, CDR2 SVGEGT. There are 14 residues in the CDR3. The CDR3 here is CASSRREPRRALFF. In nucleotides, the CDR3 is TGTGCCAGCAGTCGCCGGGAGCCCAGGCGCGCCCTGTTTTTT.

This clonotype has ten or more counts. This chain uses TRBV7-9 with TRBJ2-4; 8 bases fit TRBD1. The trim removed 4 bases at V and 7 bases at J, leaving 6 bases unmatched. This CDR3 has 14 residues. Germline CDR1 SEHNR, CDR2 FQNEAQ (reference sequence). CDR3 in DNA: TGTGCCAGCAGCTCATGGACAGGGCGGAACATTCAGTACTTC. Its translation: CASSSWTGRNIQYF.

In DNA, the CDR3 is TGTGCCAGCAGTCCGCGGGGGGGCCTTGCCGGGGAGCTGTTTTTT. Its translation is CASSPRGGLAGELFF. This chain joins TRBV7-8 and TRBJ2-2; TRBD2 matches 9 bases. Trimming took 6 bases from V and 6 from J; bases not matched to a gene: 8. The CDR3 loop spans 15 amino acids. CDR1 and CDR2 from the germline V gene are SGHVS and FQNEAQ.

This chain links TRBV4-3 with TRBJ1-6; D is unresolved. Germline V gives CDR1 LGHNA, CDR2 YSLEER. The ends were cut back, 4 bases at V and 7 bases at J, with 8 bases in the middle. The CDR3 is made up of 13 amino acids. CDR3 coding DNA: TGCGCCAGCAGCCCCAACGCAAATTCACCCCTCCACTTT. This sequence encodes CASSPNANSPLHF.

V is TRBV30 and J is TRBJ2-3, with TRBD1 identical over 7 bases. The CDR3 covers 15 residues. Germline V gives CDR1 GTSNPN, CDR2 SVGIG (reference sequence). The V and J ends lost 0 bases and 4 bases, in that order; junction bases with no gene match: 7. CDR3 DNA: TGTGCCTGGAGTGTATCGACAGGGTCGGCAGATACGCAGTATTTT. Protein sequence: CAWSVSTGSADTQYF.

This clonotype was counted between two and nine times. The V gene is TRBV3-1, the J gene TRBJ1-4; TRBD1 agrees at 7 bases. Unmatched junction bases numbered 5, after V lost 2 bases and J lost 14 bases. The CDR3 is made up of 12 amino acids. Germline V lookup: CDR1 LGHDT, CDR2 YNNKEL (reference sequence). The CDR3 sequence: CASSQTTGVLFF. In nucleotides, the CDR3 is TGTGCCAGCAGCCAAACTACAGGGGTTCTGTTTTTT.

The rearrangement joins TRBV5-1 to TRBJ1-1; 7 bases are shared with TRBD1. The CDR3 is 15 amino acids. The trim removed 2 bases at V and 3 bases at J, leaving 7 bases unmatched. Germline assignment: CDR1 SGHRS and CDR2 YFSETQ. Written as DNA, the CDR3 is TGCGCCAGCAGCTTCCTGCCAGGGGGTGACACTGAAGCTTTCTTT. It specifies CASSFLPGGDTEAFF.